The 10 T cell receptor beta chains below come from one sample, sequenced in a study of blood T cell repertoires in COVID-19. Sequencing was performed with immunoSEQ multiplex PCR; in TCRdb, only in-frame clones are kept and a portion is missing. Among about 190,000 clones, about 88% were seen once, and the ten largest hold roughly 3.2%. Source material: PBMCs or T cells enriched from blood (not recorded which). These receptors all come from a woman in her 30s who had recovered from COVID-19.

The chain uses TRBV28 and TRBJ1-1; the D gene is possibly TRBD1 (5 bases). The CDR3 is 15 residues long. With 6 bases removed from V and 3 bases from J, the gap between germline ends came to 17 bases. Germline values: CDR1 MDHEN, CDR2 SYDVKM. CDR3 nucleotides: TGTGCCAGCAGCACGGGGGGGGGTTGGGACACTGAAGCTTTCTTT. Its protein product is CASSTGGGWDTEAFF.

Worth noting for this clone: Other DNA sequences of this sample code for an identical CDR3. The V gene is TRBV15, the J gene TRBJ1-1; 7 bases align to TRBD1. Germline CDR1 is LNHNV and CDR2 is YYDKDF (reference sequence). The CDR3 is 13 amino acids. With 3 bases clipped from V and 5 bases from J, the junction kept 3 bases outside the gene matches. The CDR3 DNA reads TGTGCCACCAGCAGGCGCAGGGGGACTGAAGCTTTCTTT. This translates into CATSRRRGTEAFF.

The V and J genes are TRBV5-1 and TRBJ1-1; no reliable D call. CDR1 and CDR2 (germline): SGHRS, YFSETQ. This CDR3 spans 15 amino acids. With 2 bases removed from V and 5 bases from J, the gap between germline ends came to 16 bases. CDR3 sequence (DNA): TGCGCCAGCAGCTTTGGCCGGGCGGGGTATACTGAAGCTTTCTTT. Protein: CASSFGRAGYTEAFF.

The chain joins TRBV13 to TRBJ1-4; no definite D call. Trimming left V 10 bases short and J 2 bases short, with 14 bases between. This CDR3 has 14 amino acids. The germline V gene encodes CDR1 PRHDT and CDR2 FYEKMQ (reference sequence). The CDR3 is CATRRGGTNEKLFF. In nucleotides, the CDR3 is TGTGCCACACGGCGGGGTGGTACTAATGAAAAACTGTTTTTT.

The V and J genes are TRBV19 and TRBJ2-7; 14 bases match TRBD2. The germline gives CDR1 LNHDA, CDR2 SQIVND (reference sequence). Trimming cost V 3 bases and J 2 bases; bases outside gene matches: 3. The CDR3 consists of 16 residues. The CDR3 DNA reads as TGTGCCAGTAGTATGGGACTAGCGGGAGTGCCCTACGAGCAGTACTTC. This codes for CASSMGLAGVPYEQYF.

The rearrangement links TRBV29-1 to TRBJ2-7; D uncertain. CDR1 is SQVTM, CDR2 ANQGSEA, per germline. The CDR3 has 11 residues. V was clipped by 6 bases and J by 3 bases, with 9 bases between them. CDR3 sequence reads: CSVTESYEQYF. The CDR3 DNA is TGCAGCGTAACAGAGAGCTACGAGCAGTACTTC.

CDR3 nucleotides: TGCAGCGTTGAAGATCGGATTCCGGGGAGAGGCTACACCTTC. As protein: CSVEDRIPGRGYTF. The chain couples TRBV29-1 to TRBJ1-2; D gene unclear. From germline, CDR1 is SQVTM and CDR2 ANQGSEA. This CDR3 region has 14 residues. V shed 0 bases and J shed 8 bases, with 16 bases lying between them.

For the CDR3, the DNA is TGCGCCAGCAGCCCGGACATCTCTGGAAACACCATATATTTT. Translating gives CASSPDISGNTIYF. The chain is built from TRBV10-1 and TRBJ1-3; D perhaps matches TRBD1 (5 bases). The length of the CDR3 is 14 residues. Trimming removed 6 bases at V and 0 bases at J, with 9 bases between. CDR1 and CDR2 (germline): WNHNN, SYGVQD (reference sequence).

This chain's CDR3 is CASSQDPDTMNTEAFF. The CDR3 coding sequence is TGTGCCAGCAGCCAAGATCCGGACACCATGAACACTGAAGCTTTCTTT. The chain carries TRBV4-2 and TRBJ1-1; tentative D call: TRBD1 (5 bases). The CDR3 runs to 16 residues. Trimming took 0 bases from V and 0 from J, leaving 11 bases between them. Germline CDR1 LGHNA, CDR2 YNFKEQ.

This rearrangement joins TRBV11-2 to TRBJ1-2, with a possible D match to TRBD1 (5 bases). This CDR3 comprises 15 residues. The V and J ends lost 6 bases and 4 bases respectively, with 18 bases between them. CDR1 and CDR2 from the germline V gene are SGHAT and FQNNGV. CDR3: CASRTPGLSSYGYTF. In nucleotides, the CDR3 is TGTGCCAGCAGGACACCGGGACTAAGTAGCTATGGCTACACCTTC.